The 15 T cell receptor beta chains below were found in one sample sequenced in a study of early T cells in non-severe SARS-CoV-2 infection. TCRdb analysed the 5' RACE reads with MiXCR anew, one entry per CDR3 protein. The repertoire has some 64,000 distinct CDR3 sequences, 7% to 9.5% of them found once; the top ten carry roughly 13%. Here the sequenced sample was whole blood, taken at baseline. The receptors here all came from an adult who was a healthcare worker with PCR-confirmed SARS-CoV-2 infection or an uninfected control (not recorded which).

This clonotype was seen at least ten times. V is TRBV7-3 and J is TRBJ2-1; D perhaps matches TRBD1 (5 bases). V was shortened by 5 bases and J by 10 bases, with 18 bases between the two germline ends. The germline gives CDR1 SGHTA, CDR2 FQGTGA. The CDR3 has 14 residues. CDR3 loop: CASSGATRKGEQFF. The DNA of the CDR3 is TGTGCCAGCAGCGGAGCCACTCGTAAGGGGGAGCAGTTCTTC.

The rearrangement uses TRBV3-1 and TRBJ1-3; D not certain. Trimming pared 5 bases from V and 2 bases from J, leaving 19 bases between. CDR3 length equals 17 residues. Germline assignment: CDR1 LGHDT and CDR2 YNNKEL (reference sequence). CDR3 bases: TGTGCCAGCAGCACCGCCACGGGTTTTTCAGCTGGAAACACCATATATTTT. As protein: CASSTATGFSAGNTIYF.

The chain recombines TRBV18 with TRBJ1-5; no clear D gene. The germline V gene encodes CDR1 KGHSH and CDR2 LQKENI. The CDR3 contains 13 residues. Trimming removed 5 bases from V and 4 bases from J, with 9 bases in between. Written as DNA, the CDR3 is TGTGCCAGCTCAAATGACGGGAATCAGCCCCAGCATTTT. Translating gives CASSNDGNQPQHF.

V and J are TRBV6-2 or TRBV6-3 and TRBJ2-7, with 10 bases that match TRBD1. This CDR3 contains 16 residues. V lost 5 bases and J lost 2; bases outside the gene matches: 9. Germline assignment: CDR1 MNHEY and CDR2 SVGEGT. The DNA of the CDR3 is TGTGCCAGCAGTACGGTCGACAGGGGGCTAGCCTACGAGCAGTACTTC. Its protein product is CASSTVDRGLAYEQYF.

This clonotype was recorded a few times. The CDR3 nucleotides read TGCAGTGCCCGCGGGACTCACATCGGGGTCACCGGGGAGCTGTTTTTT. This gives the protein CSARGTHIGVTGELFF. The chain links TRBV20-1 to TRBJ2-2; tentative D call: TRBD2 (6 bases). V was pared by 6 bases and J by 4 bases, with 21 bases between. Germline-derived CDR1 and CDR2 are DFQATT and SNEGSKA (reference sequence). The CDR3 loop spans 16 amino acids.

Many counts were recorded for this clonotype. The chain carries TRBV12-3 or TRBV12-4 and TRBJ2-7, with TRBD2 matching 9 bases. This CDR3 contains 12 residues. CDR3 in DNA: TGTGTTCTAGCGGGGATGAACTACGAGCAGTACTTC. Translated, it gives CVLAGMNYEQYF.

Ten or more counts support this clonotype. The chain links TRBV7-6 to TRBJ2-1; 10 positions agree with TRBD2. V was clipped by 1 base and J by 5 bases; unmatched bases: 2. The CDR3 is 15 amino acids. Per the germline V gene, CDR1 is SGHVS and CDR2 is FNYEAQ. The CDR3 loop is CASSLVLAGDNEQFF. The CDR3 nucleotides are TGTGCCAGCAGCTTAGTTCTAGCGGGAGACAATGAGCAGTTCTTC. Complete variable domain (other parts from reference TRBV7-6 and TRBJ2-1): GAGVSQSPRYKVTKRGQDVALRCDPISGHVSLYWYRQALGQGPEFLTYFNYEAQQDKSGLPNDRFSAERPEGSISTLTIQRTEQRDSAMYRCASSLVLAGDNEQFFGPGTRLTVL.

This clonotype has at least ten counts. This chain uses TRBV19 with TRBJ2-5, with D uncertain. The CDR3 spans 11 residues. The V gene's germline CDR1 is LNHDA and CDR2 SQIVND (reference sequence). V was pared by 5 bases and J by 2 bases, with 3 bases between. CDR3 amino acids: CASSRQETQYF. The CDR3 bases are TGTGCCAGTAGTCGGCAAGAGACCCAGTACTTC.

The chain is built from TRBV7-3 and TRBJ2-1, with 7 nucleotides matching TRBD2. Per the germline V gene, CDR1 is SGHTA and CDR2 is FQGTGA. V trimming: 1 base; J trimming: 5 bases; junction bases outside the gene matches: 5. The CDR3 totals 15 residues. CDR3: CASSLRAGPNNEQFF. The CDR3 DNA follows: TGTGCCAGCAGCTTAAGAGCGGGGCCGAACAATGAGCAGTTCTTC.

This clonotype was picked up many times. The chain uses TRBV4-3 and TRBJ1-6; weak D call: TRBD1 (5 bases). The germline V gene encodes CDR1 LGHNA and CDR2 YSLEER. This CDR3 region has 14 residues. V lost 2 bases and J lost 8, with 10 bases in between. The CDR3 DNA reads as TGCGCCAGCAGCCAAAAGGTGGGGGATTCACCCCTCCACTTT. Protein product: CASSQKVGDSPLHF.

The chain links TRBV12-3 or TRBV12-4 to TRBJ2-5; D is perhaps TRBD1 or TRBD2 (7 bases each). The CDR3 runs 12 residues. The V end lost 6 bases, the J end lost 6 bases, and 11 bases lay between the germline ends. The CDR3 sequence: CASSQGGKTQYF. In DNA, the CDR3 is TGTGCCAGCAGCCAGGGGGGGAAGACCCAGTACTTC.

This clonotype has only a few counts. The chain carries TRBV7-2 and TRBJ1-6; perhaps TRBD1 as D (6 bases). Deletions cut 5 bases from V and 5 bases from J, with 13 bases between. The CDR3 contains 15 residues. Germline CDR1 reads SGHTA; CDR2 reads FQGNSA. The chain's CDR3 is CASSPQGTHNSPLHF. In DNA, the CDR3 is TGTGCCAGCAGCCCACAGGGAACACATAATTCACCCCTCCACTTT.

This chain connects TRBV5-1 to TRBJ2-5; a possible D gene is TRBD2 (5 bases). Trimming stripped 1 base from V and 5 bases from J, with 12 bases between. Germline-derived CDR1 and CDR2 are SGHRS and YFSETQ. CDR3 size: 14 residues. CDR3 sequence (DNA): TGCGCCAGCAGCTTGACTAGAAGAGGGGAGACCCAGTACTTC. Translation gives CASSLTRRGETQYF.

This clonotype was recorded a few times. This rearrangement joins TRBV6-2 or TRBV6-3 to TRBJ1-2; no reliable D call. The CDR3 spans 12 residues. Trimming shortened V by 1 base and J by 3 bases, and 3 bases separated the two germline ends. Per the germline V gene, CDR1 is MNHEY and CDR2 is SVGEGT. The CDR3 region is CASSYFDYGYTF. CDR3 coding DNA: TGTGCCAGCAGTTACTTCGACTATGGCTACACCTTC.

The genes are TRBV4-1 and TRBJ1-4, with a weak D call TRBD1 (5 bases). Trimming stripped 7 bases from V and 6 bases from J, with 12 bases between. The CDR3 loop spans 13 amino acids. Germline V gives CDR1 MGHRA, CDR2 YSYEKL. CDR3 nucleotide sequence: TGCGCCAGCAAAAGGGTGGGGGATGAAAAACTGTTTTTT. It encodes CASKRVGDEKLFF.